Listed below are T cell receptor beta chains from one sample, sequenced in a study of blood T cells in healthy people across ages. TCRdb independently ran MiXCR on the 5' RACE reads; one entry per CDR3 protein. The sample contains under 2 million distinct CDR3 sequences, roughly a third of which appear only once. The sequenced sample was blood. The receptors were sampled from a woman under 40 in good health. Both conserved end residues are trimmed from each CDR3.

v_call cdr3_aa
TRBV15 ATSGGLGTDTQY
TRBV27 ASRTRTWVTGTQY
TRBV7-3 ASSLMASGGPDTQY
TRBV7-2 ASSSSSGRSETQY
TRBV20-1 SARGLLEGTQY
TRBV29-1 SVEDRLANPRGTQY
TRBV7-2 ASSLVGGGEDEQY
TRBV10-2 ASKDPRGVDNYGYT
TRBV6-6 ASSPPDSRETQY
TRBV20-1 SASIVSDPYEQY
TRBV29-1 SVLGPSPKTSTEAF
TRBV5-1 ASSGVGVHEQY
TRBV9 ASSVVAGYSDTQY
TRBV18 ASSRNPQGVSYEQY
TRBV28 ASSPAGQANEKLF
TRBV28 ASSSLRRSGNIQY
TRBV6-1 ASMEIRGAQETQY
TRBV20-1 SARSSLETQY
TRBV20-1 SARDPPPGYEQY
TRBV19 ASSISAGDVNEQF
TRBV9 ASSPSTGTGIEQY
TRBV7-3 ASSLSGTSGSEQY
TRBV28 ARKKSEQF
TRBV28 ASSLTTGDGYT
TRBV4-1 ASSQEGQGHQPQH
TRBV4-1 ASSHSQMNNQPQH
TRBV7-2 ASSSNPEAYEQY
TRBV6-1 ASSPTGLAGGRGTDTQY
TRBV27 ASSLSRQGLSYEQY
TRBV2 ASKRTSGRAYEQY
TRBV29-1 SVPVSGYT
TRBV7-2 ASSFGVNEQF
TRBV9 ASSVGDEDTQY
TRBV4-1 ASSYTRSSYNEQF
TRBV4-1 ASSQAGEYNEQF
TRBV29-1 SVDGLAGGGEQY
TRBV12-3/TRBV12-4 ASSLDGYSGNTIY
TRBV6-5 ASSGGLAGVPDTQY
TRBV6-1 ASSEAATELSLAYGYT
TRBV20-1 ILSRTRETQY
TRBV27 ASRDRDLAGTYNEQF
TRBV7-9 ASSLVIYNEQF
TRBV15 ATSRDVAKETQY
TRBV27 ASSLERRGYEQY
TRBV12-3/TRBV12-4 ASSLNRLNQPQH